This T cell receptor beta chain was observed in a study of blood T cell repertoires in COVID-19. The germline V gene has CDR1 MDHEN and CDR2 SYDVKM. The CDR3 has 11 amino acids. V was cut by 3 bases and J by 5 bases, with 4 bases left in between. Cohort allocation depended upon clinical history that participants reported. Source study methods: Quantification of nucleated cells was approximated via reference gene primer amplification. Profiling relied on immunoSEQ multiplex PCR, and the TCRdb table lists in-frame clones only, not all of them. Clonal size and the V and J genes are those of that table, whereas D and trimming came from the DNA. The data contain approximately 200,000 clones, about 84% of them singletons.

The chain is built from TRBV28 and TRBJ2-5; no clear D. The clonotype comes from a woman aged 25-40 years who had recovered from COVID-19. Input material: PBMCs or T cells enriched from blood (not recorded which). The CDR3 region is CASSFGETQYF. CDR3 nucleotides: TGTGCCAGCAGTTTCGGTGAGACCCAGTACTTC.